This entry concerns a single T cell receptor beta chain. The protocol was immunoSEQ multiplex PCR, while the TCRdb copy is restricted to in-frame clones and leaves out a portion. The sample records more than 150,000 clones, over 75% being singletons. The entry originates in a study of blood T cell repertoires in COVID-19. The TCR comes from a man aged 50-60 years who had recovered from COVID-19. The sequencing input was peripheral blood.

As DNA, the CDR3 is TGTGCCAGCAGCTATAGCGGGCCGGGGCAAGAGACCCAGTACTTC. Translated: CASSYSGPGQETQYF. This chain connects TRBV5-6 to TRBJ2-5, with 7 bases aligning to TRBD2. The germline CDR1 and CDR2 sequences are SGHDT and YYEEEE. This CDR3 spans 15 amino acids. Unmatched junction bases numbered 7, after V lost 3 bases and J lost 2 bases.